The rows below give T cell receptor beta chains drawn from one sample of a study of T cells in tuberculosis. Assay used: immunoSEQ multiplex PCR; TCRdb lists only in-frame clones, some missing. Of 50,000 to 65,000 clones in the sample, over 75% were seen once. Sequencing input: CD1b-GMM tetramer-negative cells sorted from PBMCs. These receptor sequences come from an adult woman with latent tuberculosis. Both conserved end residues are part of each CDR3. D genes are given only for firm matches. The size of a clone is reported for some rows only, either as once, few or many, or as a class for expanded clones.

abundance	d_gene	v_gene	j_gene	CDR3nt	CDR3aa
.	.	TRBV28	TRBJ1-2	TGTGCCGCCAAGGAGGGGAGTGGGCTCTATGGCTACACCTTC	CAAKEGSGLYGYTF
few	TRBD1	TRBV5-5	TRBJ2-2	TGTGCCAGCATACAGGGGGCGGCCACCGGGGAGCTGTTTTTT	CASIQGAATGELFF
.	.	TRBV19	TRBJ1-1	TGTGCCAGTAGTATTTTGGACAGCATGAACACTGAAGCTTTCTTT	CASSILDSMNTEAFF
.	.	TRBV11-1	TRBJ2-4	TGTGCCAGCAGCTCCAGGGACATTCAGTACTTC	CASSSRDIQYF
few	.	TRBV10-3	TRBJ1-1	TGTGCCATCAGTGAGTCTCCGGAGTACACTGAAGCTTTCTTT	CAISESPEYTEAFF
.	.	TRBV28	TRBJ2-7	TGTGCCAGCAGTGGCCGCAGGGTGTACGAGCAGTACTTC	CASSGRRVYEQYF
.	.	TRBV6-1	TRBJ2-5	TGTGCCAGCAGTGAAGGGGGCGGGGTGGAGACCCAGTACTTC	CASSEGGGVETQYF
.	TRBD2	TRBV4-3	TRBJ2-5	TGCGCCAGCAGCCAAGGCGCAATAGCGGGGGGCCGAGAGACCCAGTACTTC	CASSQGAIAGGRETQYF
.	.	TRBV28	TRBJ2-5	TGTGCCAGCAGTTTAGGCGGGGTACAAGAGACCCAGTACTTC	CASSLGGVQETQYF
.	TRBD1	TRBV6-4	TRBJ2-7	TGTGCCAGCAGGGGACAGGGGGCCCCCTACGAGCAGTACTTC	CASRGQGAPYEQYF
.	.	TRBV27	TRBJ2-2	TGTGCCAGCAGTTTGCGGAGGGGCGAGCTGTTTTTT	CASSLRRGELFF
.	TRBD2	TRBV28	TRBJ2-7	TGTGCCAGCAGCCCTGGCGGTAGCGGGACCCACGAGCAGTACTTC	CASSPGGSGTHEQYF
few	TRBD2	TRBV27	TRBJ2-7	TGTGCCAGCAGTTCCCCCTCTAGCGGGAGTTCCTACGAGCAGTACTTC	CASSSPSSGSSYEQYF
.	.	TRBV6-6	TRBJ2-7	TGTGCCAGCAGTTACTTGAGGGGGTATTCCTACGAGCAGTACTTC	CASSYLRGYSYEQYF
.	TRBD2	TRBV7-2	TRBJ2-7	TGTGCCAGCAGCTCAACTAGCGGGGAGTACGAGCAGTACTTC	CASSSTSGEYEQYF
.	.	TRBV4-3	TRBJ1-2	TGCGCCAGCAGCCAAGATTGGGGCAAGTATTATGGCTACACCTTC	CASSQDWGKYYGYTF
.	.	TRBV28	TRBJ1-1	TGTGCCAGCAGCAACCCCCAAGGAGACAGGAACACTGAAGCTTTCTTT	CASSNPQGDRNTEAFF
.	.	TRBV28	TRBJ2-2	TGTGCCAGCAGTTTTCGACTAGCGAACACCGGGGAGCTGTTTTTT	CASSFRLANTGELFF
.	TRBD2	TRBV5-1	TRBJ2-3	TGCGCCAGCAGCGGGACTAGCGGGGGTCTCACAGATACGCAGTATTTT	CASSGTSGGLTDTQYF
.	.	TRBV28	TRBJ1-2	TGTGCCAGCACCCCCCCGACAGTCGGCCAGGGCTACACCTTC	CASTPPTVGQGYTF
.	.	TRBV5-1	TRBJ1-5	TGCGCCAGCAGCTTGTACGGGGAGAATCAGCCCCAGCATTTT	CASSLYGENQPQHF
.	.	TRBV6-1	TRBJ2-1	TGTGCCAGCAGCCCCCCGGTGGTCCACAATGAGCAGTTCTTC	CASSPPVVHNEQFF
.	TRBD1	TRBV11-2	TRBJ1-4	TGTGCCAGCAGCATCTACCCGGACAGGGGGAATGAAAAACTGTTTTTT	CASSIYPDRGNEKLFF
.	TRBD1	TRBV30	TRBJ1-2	TGTGCCTGGGTTACAGGGGAGGCAAAAGGCTACACCTTC	CAWVTGEAKGYTF
few	.	TRBV19	TRBJ1-4	TGTGCCAGTAGTATAAAAAGACAGGTCCAAAAACTGTTTTTT	CASSIKRQVQKLFF
.	.	TRBV6-1	TRBJ1-4	TGTGCCAGCAGCGTACAGGGCCTTAATGAAAAACTGTTTTTT	CASSVQGLNEKLFF
once	.	TRBV4-3	TRBJ1-5	TGCGCCAGCAGCCAAGAGTGGGGGGGGATAAATCAGCCCCAGCATTTT	CASSQEWGGINQPQHF
.	.	TRBV7-2	TRBJ2-5	TGTGCCAGCAGCTTAGGTGTACGGGAGACCCAGTACTTC	CASSLGVRETQYF
.	.	TRBV4-3	TRBJ2-7	TGCGCCAGCAGCCAAAGAACCCAGGGCTACGAGCAGTACTTC	CASSQRTQGYEQYF
.	.	TRBV28	TRBJ1-3	TGTGCCAGCAGTTTAAGGGGTTCGGGAAACACCATATATTTT	CASSLRGSGNTIYF
.	.	TRBV28	TRBJ1-1	TGTGCCAGCAGACCCGCGGATCGGGGGAACCCGAACACTGAAGCTTTCTTT	CASRPADRGNPNTEAFF
.	.	TRBV7-9	TRBJ2-7	TGTGCCAGCGGGGGTAGCCTCGGTCTCCCCGGGGGGCCCTACGAGCAGTACTTC	CASGGSLGLPGGPYEQYF
.	.	TRBV11-2	TRBJ2-7	TGTGCCAGCCTATCCGTTTCGGGACACCCATCCGTGGAGCAGTACTTC	CASLSVSGHPSVEQYF
.	.	TRBV20-1	TRBJ2-7	TGCAGTGCTAGGGGCCCTGCTAAGCAGTACTTC	CSARGPAKQYF
few	TRBD2	TRBV10-2	TRBJ2-1	TGCGCCAGCAGTGAGCCACCACTAGCGGGAGGAGACAATGAGCAGTTCTTC	CASSEPPLAGGDNEQFF
once	TRBD2	TRBV7-3	TRBJ2-5	TGTGCCAGCAGCTCGGGACTAGCGGGAGACGGACCAGAGACCCAGTACTTC	CASSSGLAGDGPETQYF
.	TRBD2	TRBV7-8	TRBJ2-7	TGTGCCAGCAGTCCCACTAGCGGAGGAACCTACGAGCAGTACTTC	CASSPTSGGTYEQYF